This T cell receptor beta chain was sequenced in a study of shared clonotypes between healthy human individuals. Whole-study context: With ages of 18 to 49, the donors were two women and a few men. Every donor yielded three CD4 naive, three CD4 memory, two CD8 naive and one CD8 memory plate.

The CDR3 totals 13 residues. The germline gives CDR1 MNHEY, CDR2 SMNVEV (reference sequence). With 10 bases clipped from V and 6 bases from J, the junction kept 9 bases outside the gene matches. It was CD45RO-negative cells, positively selected for CCR7, that made up naive CD8 cells, with terminally differentiated effector memory CD45RA+ cells excluded. Study-wide findings and caveats: Generation probabilities of non-shared clonotypes were lower (relative to those shared by all four donors). Relative to memory subsets, naive subsets generally showed larger estimated richness.

Profiling relied on immunoSEQ multiplex PCR, and the TCRdb table lists in-frame clones only, not all of them. The sample lists under 700,000 clones, about 95% occurring once. Concerning this clone: The antigen remains undetermined.

The chain has TRBV27 and TRBJ1-5, with TRBD1 matching over 7 bases. Source material: naive CD8+ T cells sorted from blood. The receptor was derived from a woman younger than 45 in good health. The CDR3 loop is CATRGGTGQPQHF. The DNA of the CDR3 is TGTGCCACCAGGGGGGGGACGGGTCAGCCCCAGCATTTT.